This TCR beta chain stems from a study of regulatory T cells in long-lasting Graves disease. Study-wide findings and caveats: When disease was persistent, TRBV28, TRBJ1-2 and TRBJ2-5 were the favored segments.

Researchers made TCR beta libraries by using iRepertoire HTBI primers and running Arm-PCR on CDR3 regions. TCRdb independently ran MiXCR on the multiplex PCR reads; one entry per CDR3 protein. The sample includes roughly 380,000 distinct CDR3 sequences, 15% to 18% of them seen just once. Time point reported: newly diagnosed GD, antithyroid drugs for less than 3 months. PBMC RNA was the source of the TCR library. This clonotype was observed at least ten times. The antigen is not known. CDR3 length: 14 residues. Germline V gives CDR1 LGHDT, CDR2 YNNKEL (reference sequence). V lost 1 base and J 5 bases, leaving 9 bases between the germline ends.

Source: peripheral blood mononuclear cells (PBMCs), taken at new diagnosis, from a patient treated with antithyroid drugs. The rearrangement links TRBV3-1 to TRBJ1-5; D is uncertain. This TCR derives from a female donor with Graves disease. CDR3 loop: CASSQGSGYQPQHF. The CDR3 DNA sequence: TGTGCCAGCAGCCAAGGTTCGGGGTATCAGCCCCAGCATTTT.